The 23 T cell receptor beta chains in this list originate from one sample, sequenced in a study of T-cell reconstitution after alpha-beta-depleted transplantation in children. Preparation of the TCRbeta library involved a method that used unique molecular identifiers. TCRdb ran MiXCR on the PCR reads and lists one entry per CDR3 protein. The sample holds under 150,000 distinct CDR3 sequences, roughly 10% seen once. The sample consisted of PBMCs, mostly from graft donor cells, taken 180 days after TCRalphabeta/CD19-depleted stem cell transplant. The receptors derive from a girl under three years old who had a stem cell transplant for combined immunodeficiency, so the T cells may come from the graft donor.

This clonotype was counted many times. This chain connects TRBV5-1 to TRBJ1-1, with D uncertain. The CDR3 consists of 11 residues. Germline values: CDR1 SGHRS, CDR2 YFSETQ. Trimming pared 5 bases from V and 2 bases from J, leaving 4 bases between. CDR3 protein: CASRLNTEAFF. CDR3 nucleotides: TGCGCCAGCAGGTTAAACACTGAAGCTTTCTTT.

In this sample, this clonotype turned up many times. The rearrangement uses TRBV7-3 and TRBJ1-1; no clear D. The CDR3 is made up of 14 amino acids. Trimming left V 2 bases short and J 4 bases short, with 11 bases between. Germline values: CDR1 SGHTA, CDR2 FQGTGA. CDR3 DNA: TGTGCCAGCAGCTTAGGACCGAGGGCCACTGAAGCTTTCTTT. This translates into CASSLGPRATEAFF.

The chain employs TRBV5-1 and TRBJ2-7, with 8 bases identical to TRBD1. The CDR3 is 14 residues long. V was pared by 3 bases and J by 6 bases, with 8 bases of the junction left unmatched. Per germline, CDR1 SGHRS and CDR2 YFSETQ. The CDR3 DNA reads as TGCGCCAGCAGCTGGTGGGGGACAGGACGCGAGCAGTACTTC. Translation: CASSWWGTGREQYF.

In this sample, this clonotype turned up many times. The chain uses TRBV27 and TRBJ2-7; the D call may be TRBD1 or TRBD2 (5 bases each). The CDR3 is 13 residues long. In germline, CDR1 is MNHEY, CDR2 SMNVEV (reference sequence). Trimming stripped 2 bases from V and 2 bases from J, with 7 bases between. The CDR3 here is CASSLRGAYEQYF. The CDR3 DNA sequence: TGTGCCAGCAGTTTAAGGGGAGCCTACGAGCAGTACTTC.

This clonotype was counted ten times or more. V is TRBV4-3 and J is TRBJ2-3; D possibly matches TRBD1 or TRBD2 (5 bases each). The CDR3 sequence is 16 residues long. Germline CDR1 and CDR2: LGHNA and YSLEER. V shed 3 bases and J shed 5 bases, with 18 bases lying between them. This CDR3 is CASSHGDPARGDTQYF. DNA of the CDR3: TGCGCCAGCAGCCATGGGGATCCTGCGAGGGGAGATACGCAGTATTTT.

There are many counts of this clonotype. This chain joins TRBV20-1 and TRBJ1-5; 7 nucleotides line up with TRBD1. The CDR3 sequence is 13 residues long. CDR1 and CDR2 from the germline V gene are DFQATT and SNEGSKA (reference sequence). Unmatched junction bases numbered 6, after V lost 6 bases and J lost 4 bases. The CDR3 sequence is CSAAGTVNQPQHF. The CDR3, as DNA: TGCAGTGCAGCAGGGACAGTGAATCAGCCCCAGCATTTT.

This clonotype appeared a few times. This rearrangement joins TRBV5-5 to TRBJ2-1; D is unclear. The CDR3 runs to 15 residues. Germline V lookup: CDR1 SGHKS, CDR2 YYEKEE (reference sequence). Trimming stripped 4 bases from V and 3 bases from J, with 14 bases between. This CDR3 is CASSLANYLYNEQFF. In nucleotides, the CDR3 is TGTGCCAGCAGCCTCGCGAATTACCTCTACAATGAGCAGTTCTTC.

The chain employs TRBV5-4 and TRBJ2-2; 8 bases fit TRBD1. CDR1 SGHNT and CDR2 YYREEE come from the germline V gene (reference sequence). The CDR3 loop spans 19 amino acids. The V and J ends lost 0 bases and 3 bases, in that order; junction bases with no gene match: 13. CDR3: CASSLVAGRGHLDTGELFF. DNA of the CDR3: TGTGCCAGCAGCTTGGTGGCGGGCAGGGGGCACTTAGACACCGGGGAGCTGTTTTTT.

The V gene is TRBV10-3, the J gene TRBJ2-3, with D possibly TRBD1 on 6 matching bases. Trimming left V 10 bases short and J 2 bases short, with 10 bases between. The CDR3 length is 12 residues. The germline CDR1 and CDR2 sequences are ENHRY and SYGVKD. CDR3 sequence reads: CASGQSTDTQYF. CDR3 DNA sequence: TGTGCCAGCGGACAGTCCACAGATACGCAGTATTTT.

The V and J genes are TRBV20-1 and TRBJ2-5; possible D gene TRBD2, 6 bases. Germline lookup yields CDR1 DFQATT and CDR2 SNEGSKA (reference sequence). The CDR3 is made up of 15 amino acids. Between the trimmed V and J ends, which lost 0 bases and 1 base, there was a span of 12 bases. CDR3 sequence reads: CSARDPWGVQETQYF. In DNA form, the CDR3 reads TGCAGTGCTAGAGATCCTTGGGGGGTCCAAGAGACCCAGTACTTC.

V gene TRBV6-1 combines with J gene TRBJ2-5; D uncertain. Trimming removed 5 bases at V and 1 base at J, with 14 bases between. The CDR3 spans 15 residues. In germline, CDR1 is MNHNS, CDR2 SASEGT. The CDR3 sequence: CASSQGRRCQETQYF. In DNA, the CDR3 is TGTGCCAGCAGTCAAGGTCGCAGGTGCCAAGAGACCCAGTACTTC.

This clonotype was seen only a few times. The rearrangement links TRBV10-3 to TRBJ1-2; D uncertain. The CDR3 runs 14 residues. V gave up 5 bases and J gave up 6 bases, with 16 bases separating them. Germline V gene sequence: CDR1 ENHRY, CDR2 SYGVKD. CDR3 loop: CAISFQALQDGYTF. The CDR3 DNA reads TGTGCCATCAGTTTTCAGGCCTTGCAGGATGGCTACACCTTC.

This clonotype was found a few times. The V and J genes are TRBV7-9 and TRBJ2-1; D may be TRBD1 (6 bases). The CDR3 totals 14 residues. Germline CDR1 SEHNR, CDR2 FQNEAQ (reference sequence). V was trimmed by 5 bases and J by 2 bases, leaving 10 bases between them. CDR3 coding DNA: TGTGCCAGCAGCCCCGGGACAACCTACAATGAGCAGTTCTTC. This codes for CASSPGTTYNEQFF.

This clonotype was observed a single time. J is TRBJ2-1 and V is TRBV6-2 or TRBV6-3; 9 bases fit TRBD2. The CDR3 is 20 residues long. Trimming took 2 bases from V and 0 from J; bases not matched to a gene: 14. CDR1 and CDR2 from the germline V gene are MNHEY and SVGEGT. CDR3 nucleotides: TGTGCCAGCAGTTACGACCCTAGCGGGGAGGTTCTAGTCTCCTACAATGAGCAGTTCTTC. Its protein product is CASSYDPSGEVLVSYNEQFF.

This clonotype has at least ten counts. The junction departs from the called germline gene at one end, perhaps through a read error. The chain carries TRBV3-1 and TRBJ2-1; D is uncertain. The germline gives CDR1 LGHDT, CDR2 YNNKEL (reference sequence). This CDR3 spans 14 amino acids. CDR3 nucleotides: TGCGCCAGCAGCCAAGGTTCGAGCTACAATGAGCAGTTCTTC. As protein: CASSQGSSYNEQFF.

The rearrangement links TRBV20-1 to TRBJ2-3; weak D call: TRBD2 (5 bases). In germline, CDR1 is DFQATT, CDR2 SNEGSKA (reference sequence). The CDR3 extends over 13 amino acids. V was cut by 4 bases and J by 3 bases, with 11 bases left in between. Here the CDR3 reads CSATIAYTDTQYF. The CDR3 nucleotides read TGCAGTGCTACAATAGCGTATACAGATACGCAGTATTTT.

In this sample, this clonotype turned up a few times. The chain carries TRBV7-8 and TRBJ2-7; D is possibly TRBD1 or TRBD2 (6 bases each). Germline V gene sequence: CDR1 SGHVS, CDR2 FQNEAQ. V lost 4 bases and J lost 0, with 13 bases in between. The length of the CDR3 is 15 residues. CDR3 region: CASSSQGGGSYEQYF. The DNA for the CDR3 is TGTGCCAGCAGCTCCCAAGGAGGGGGCTCCTACGAGCAGTACTTC.

This clonotype has ten or more counts. The chain employs TRBV5-1 and TRBJ2-5; TRBD2 matches at 8 bases. Per germline, CDR1 SGHRS and CDR2 YFSETQ. The V gene end was trimmed by 3 bases and the J gene end by 5 bases; junction bases not matched to a gene: 6. The length of the CDR3 is 14 residues. The CDR3 DNA reads TGCGCCAGCAGCTCAGGACTAGCCGCGGAGACCCAGTACTTC. Protein product: CASSSGLAAETQYF.

This clonotype was recorded many times. The V and J genes are TRBV7-9 and TRBJ2-3; 8 positions match TRBD1. The CDR3 covers 13 residues. The junction had 2 bases not matched to a gene; V was cut back by 6 bases and J by 3 bases. CDR1 and CDR2 from the germline V gene are SEHNR and FQNEAQ (reference sequence). The CDR3, as DNA: TGTGCCAGCAGTCGACAGGGGACAGATACGCAGTATTTT. This sequence encodes CASSRQGTDTQYF.

The V and J genes are TRBV20-1 and TRBJ2-7, with 7 bases fitting TRBD2. The CDR3 totals 15 residues. The germline V gene has CDR1 DFQATT and CDR2 SNEGSKA (reference sequence). V gave up 3 bases and J gave up 3 bases; unmatched junction bases: 11. In nucleotides, the CDR3 is TGCAGTGCTAGCGATGCCGGGACTAACTACTACGAGCAGTACTTC. It specifies CSASDAGTNYYEQYF.

The rearrangement joins TRBV25-1 to TRBJ2-6; a possible D gene is TRBD1 (5 bases). Germline assignment: CDR1 MGHDK and CDR2 SYGVNS. The CDR3 runs to 20 residues. V lost 5 bases and J lost 0, with 23 bases in between. DNA for the CDR3: TGTGCCAGCAGTCCCCGGGTAGGGCAGGGCCTTATCTCTGGGGCCAACGTCCTGACTTTC. The encoded protein is CASSPRVGQGLISGANVLTF.

The table lists this clonotype with a few counts. V and J are TRBV27 and TRBJ2-6; 10 nucleotides align to TRBD2. CDR1 and CDR2 from the germline V gene are MNHEY and SMNVEV (reference sequence). CDR3 size: 17 residues. With V trimmed by 4 bases and J by 1 base, 4 bases remained unmatched. The CDR3 coding sequence is TGTGCCAGCAGTTGGAGCGGGAGGGCATCTGGGGCCAACGTCCTGACTTTC. Translated: CASSWSGRASGANVLTF.

This clonotype has at least ten counts. This chain connects TRBV18 to TRBJ2-1, with 11 nucleotides matching TRBD2. Losses at the gene ends were 4 bases for V and 8 bases for J; bases not matched to a gene: 10. Germline V gene sequence: CDR1 KGHSH, CDR2 LQKENI. This CDR3 comprises 16 residues. In DNA form, the CDR3 reads TGTGCCAGCTCACTCCCACTAGCGGGAGTTGTAGATGAGCAGTTCTTC. Its protein product is CASSLPLAGVVDEQFF.